This entry describes one T cell receptor (gamma chain). The protein TCRdb gives is from a much larger clone and does not agree with this DNA's translation at residue 4, likely a read error; the protein shown here comes from the DNA. Flow sorting of PBMC yielded separate Vgamma9/Vdelta2+ and Vdelta2-negative gammadelta T cell populations for bulk repertoire analysis. This record comes from a study of γδ T cells in repeated Plasmodium falciparum infection. Study at large: Donors had four controlled P. falciparum NF54 infections over about 640 days. Sampling occurred at baseline, pre-infection for selected infections, and 21 days post-infection.

Both TRG and TRD chains were sequenced from each sorted sample. TCRdb re-called the multiplex PCR reads through CATT. The sample has approximately 25,000 gamma-chain clones, around 3% seen once. CDR3 size: 14 residues. CDR1 is VENAVY, CDR2 YDSYNSRV, per germline. Sequences were obtained from gamma-delta T cells from blood. This TCR derives from a pool of human donors (malaria-infected and uninfected, not separated). V is TRGV8 and J is TRGJ1 or TRGJ2. TCRdb is silent on the J gene; assignment here came from matching the DNA to germline. CDR3 protein: CATLDRPRSYKKLF. The DNA of the CDR3 is TGTGCCACCTTGGATAGGCCTAGAAGTTATAAGAAACTCTTT.